This paragraph reports one T cell receptor beta chain. This record comes from a study of blood T cell repertoires in COVID-19. Across the whole study: The United States, Italy and Spain were the sources of the acute and convalescent COVID-19 samples. In each case, the material was cDNA or gDNA derived from T cells, B-cell-depleted T cells, or PBMCs.

Per the study methods: For nucleated cells, counts were estimated from reference gene primer amplification. Clones were sequenced by immunoSEQ multiplex PCR, and TCRdb holds only the in-frame ones, with some missing. V and J calls and clone size are as listed in that table; D and trimming were resolved from the DNA. The profile shows 55,000 to 85,000 clones, roughly 84% of them singletons. This TCR came from a woman aged 18-35 years with acute or convalescent COVID-19. Material: peripheral blood.

The CDR3 is CASSLDLDAYSYNEQFF. DNA of the CDR3: TGTGCCAGCAGCTTAGATCTCGATGCCTACTCCTACAATGAGCAGTTCTTC. V and J are TRBV11-2 and TRBJ2-1, with no clear D. CDR1 and CDR2 (germline): SGHAT, FQNNGV. V lost 0 bases to trimming and J lost 0 bases, with 12 bases between them. The length of the CDR3 is 17 residues.